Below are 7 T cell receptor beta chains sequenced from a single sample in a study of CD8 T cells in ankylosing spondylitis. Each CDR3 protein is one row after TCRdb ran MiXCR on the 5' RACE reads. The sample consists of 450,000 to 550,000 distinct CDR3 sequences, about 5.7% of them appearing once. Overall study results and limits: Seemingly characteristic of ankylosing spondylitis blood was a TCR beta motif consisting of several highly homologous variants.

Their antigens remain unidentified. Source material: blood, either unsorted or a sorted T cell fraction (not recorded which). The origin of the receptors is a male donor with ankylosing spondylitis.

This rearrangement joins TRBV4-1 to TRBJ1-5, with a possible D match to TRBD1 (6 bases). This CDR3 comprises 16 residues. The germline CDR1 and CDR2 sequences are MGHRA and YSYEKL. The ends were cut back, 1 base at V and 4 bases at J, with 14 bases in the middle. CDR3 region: CASSQGGGPGNQPQHF. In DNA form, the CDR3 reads TGCGCCAGCAGCCAAGGAGGGGGACCTGGGAATCAGCCCCAGCATTTT.

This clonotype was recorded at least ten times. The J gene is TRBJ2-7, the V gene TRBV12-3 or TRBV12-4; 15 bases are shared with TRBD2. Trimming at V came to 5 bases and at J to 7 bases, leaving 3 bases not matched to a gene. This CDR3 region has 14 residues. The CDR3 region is CASSTGLAGGEQYF. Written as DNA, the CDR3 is TGTGCCAGCAGTACTGGACTAGCGGGAGGGGAGCAGTACTTC.

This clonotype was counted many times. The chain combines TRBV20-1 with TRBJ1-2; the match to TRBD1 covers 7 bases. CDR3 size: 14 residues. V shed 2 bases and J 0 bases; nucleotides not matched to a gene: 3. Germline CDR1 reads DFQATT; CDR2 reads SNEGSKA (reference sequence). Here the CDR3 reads CSARKTGSNYGYTF. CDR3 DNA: TGCAGTGCTAGAAAGACAGGGTCTAACTATGGCTACACCTTC.

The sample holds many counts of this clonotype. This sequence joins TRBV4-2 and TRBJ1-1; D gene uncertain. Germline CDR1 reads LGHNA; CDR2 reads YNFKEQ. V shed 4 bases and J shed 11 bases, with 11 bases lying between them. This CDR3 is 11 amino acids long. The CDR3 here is CASSRTGVAFF. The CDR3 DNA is TGTGCCAGCAGCCGTACTGGGGTGGCTTTCTTT.

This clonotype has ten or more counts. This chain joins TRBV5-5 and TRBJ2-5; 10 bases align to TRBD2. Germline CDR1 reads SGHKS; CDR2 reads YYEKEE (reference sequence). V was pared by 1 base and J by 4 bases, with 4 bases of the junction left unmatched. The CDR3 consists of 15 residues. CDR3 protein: CASSLPSGSLETQYF. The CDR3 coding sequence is TGTGCCAGCAGCTTGCCTAGCGGGAGCCTAGAGACCCAGTACTTC. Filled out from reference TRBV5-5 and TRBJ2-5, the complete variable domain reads DAGVTQSPTHLIKTRGQQVTLRCSPISGHKSVSWYQQVLGQGPQFIFQYYEKEERGRGNFPDRFSARQFPNYSSELNVNALLLGDSALYLCASSLPSGSLETQYFGPGTRLLVL.

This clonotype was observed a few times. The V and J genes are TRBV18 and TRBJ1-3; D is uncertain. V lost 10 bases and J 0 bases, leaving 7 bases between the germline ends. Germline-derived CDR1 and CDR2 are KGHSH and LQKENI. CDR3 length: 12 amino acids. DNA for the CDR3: TGTGCCACCAAATACTCTGGAAACACCATATATTTT. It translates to CATKYSGNTIYF.

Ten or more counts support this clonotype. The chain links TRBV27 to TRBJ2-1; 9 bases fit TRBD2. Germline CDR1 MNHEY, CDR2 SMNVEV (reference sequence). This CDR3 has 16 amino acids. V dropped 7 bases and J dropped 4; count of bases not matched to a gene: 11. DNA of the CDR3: TGTGCCAGCACCCTGGAACTTAGCGGGGGTTACAATGAGCAGTTCTTC. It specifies CASTLELSGGYNEQFF.